The T cell receptor (beta chain) described here comes from a study of cytomegalovirus exposure and HLA in healthy donors. Study-wide findings and caveats: Most TCR sequences were uncommon, yet certain public TCRs appeared in many donors. Per a later analysis, HLA-associated TCR beta chains showed more clonal expansion than other, equally common TCR beta chains. Researchers reported in a later analysis that common viral pathogens appeared linked to several top clusters. With high specificity and sensitivity, the classifier reportedly diagnosed cytomegalovirus status.

60 Vbeta and 13 Jbeta primers were used in PCR. The repertoire was sequenced with immunoSEQ multiplex PCR; TCRdb's copy has only in-frame clones and lacks some. The sample lists around 150,000 clones, 75% to 80% occurring once. CDR1 is KGHSH and CDR2 is LQKENI in the germline V gene. This CDR3 spans 14 amino acids. Trimming left V 3 bases short and J 8 bases short, with 14 bases between. Details on this clone: Antigen unknown.

The chain recombines TRBV18 with TRBJ1-5, with a weak D call TRBD1 (5 bases). The sequenced material came from PBMCs. The sequence derives from a male donor in good health and CMV-seronegative. The CDR3 region is CASSPFGGREPQHF. The CDR3 DNA sequence: TGTGCCAGCTCACCGTTCGGGGGGAGGGAGCCCCAGCATTTT. Variable domain in full (rest from reference TRBV18 and TRBJ1-5): NAGVMQNPRHLVRRRGQEARLRCSPMKGHSHVYWYRQLPEEGLKFMVYLQKENIIDESGMPKERFSAEFPKEGPSILRIQQVVRGDSAAYFCASSPFGGREPQHFGDGTRLSIL.